This T cell receptor beta chain was identified in a study of regulatory T cells in long-lasting Graves disease. In building TCR beta libraries, iRepertoire HTBI primers were used together with Arm-PCR of CDR3 regions. TCRdb used MiXCR to reprocess the multiplex PCR reads, holding one entry per CDR3 protein. The sample comprises about 660,000 distinct CDR3 sequences, around 30% of which are singletons, and under 55% rests with the top ten. This clonotype has a handful of counts. The CDR3 runs 14 residues. CDR1 and CDR2 from the germline V gene are MNHEY and SVGAGI. The V end lost 0 bases, the J end lost 3 bases, and 8 bases lay between the germline ends. The sample's time point: persistent/refractory GD, antithyroid drugs over 5 years with positive TRAb. From PBMCs, RNA was extracted and then used to make the TCR library.

The chain is built from TRBV6-5 and TRBJ1-1; D is undetermined. The starting material was peripheral blood mononuclear cells (PBMCs), obtained when the disease was refractory, from a patient treated with antithyroid drugs. The source of this sequence is a female donor with Graves disease. The CDR3 DNA reads TGTGCCAGCAGTTACTCGATATCCCACACTGAAGCTTTCTTT. Amino acids: CASSYSISHTEAFF.